Following are 25 T cell receptor beta chains from one sample sequenced in a study of blood T cell repertoires in COVID-19. Sequencing was performed with immunoSEQ multiplex PCR; in TCRdb, only in-frame clones are kept and a portion is missing. The sample has 150,000 to 200,000 clones, approximately 90% seen once; the top ten hold over 0.85%. Sequencing was performed on peripheral blood. The receptors stem from a man aged 18 to 29 with acute or convalescent COVID-19.

The rearrangement links TRBV5-5 to TRBJ1-1, with 7 bases fitting TRBD1. CDR1 and CDR2 (germline): SGHKS, YYEKEE (reference sequence). CDR3 size: 15 residues. Trimming took 0 bases from V and 5 from J; bases not matched to a gene: 7. The chain's CDR3 is CASSLVEGAITEAFF. The DNA for the CDR3 is TGTGCCAGCAGCTTGGTTGAGGGGGCGATTACTGAAGCTTTCTTT.

The J gene is TRBJ1-1, the V gene TRBV30, with no clear D. Germline CDR1 is GTSNPN and CDR2 is SVGIG (reference sequence). This CDR3 has 13 residues. V was shortened by 0 bases and J by 1 base, with 6 bases between the two germline ends. The CDR3 DNA reads TGTGCCTGGAGTGTAATCCAGAACACTGAAGCTTTCTTT. Translation gives CAWSVIQNTEAFF.

The chain couples TRBV7-3 to TRBJ2-5; weak D call: TRBD1 (6 bases). The CDR3 loop spans 13 amino acids. Trimming took 6 bases from V and 0 from J, leaving 8 bases between them. CDR1 and CDR2 from the germline V gene are SGHTA and FQGTGA. CDR3 sequence: CASSTGYQETQYF. The CDR3 coding sequence is TGTGCCAGCAGTACAGGGTACCAAGAGACCCAGTACTTC. Combining the CDR3 with reference TRBV7-3 and TRBJ2-5 gives the whole variable domain GAGVSQTPSNKVTEKGKYVELRCDPISGHTALYWYRQSLGQGPEFLIYFQGTGAADDSGLPNDRFFAVRPEGSVSTLKIQRTERGDSAVYLCASSTGYQETQYFGPGTRLLVL.

This chain connects TRBV30 to TRBJ2-1; D is undetermined. The CDR3 is 15 residues long. V was cut by 0 bases and J by 3 bases, with 12 bases left in between. Germline CDR1 reads GTSNPN; CDR2 reads SVGIG (reference sequence). The CDR3 DNA sequence: TGTGCCTGGAGTGTACAGTTATCAAACTACAATGAGCAGTTCTTC. Translation gives CAWSVQLSNYNEQFF.

The chain employs TRBV6-6 and TRBJ1-2, with D possibly being TRBD1 (6 bases). V lost 2 bases and J lost 2, with 9 bases in between. The CDR3 totals 14 residues. Germline CDR1 and CDR2: MNHNY and SVGAGI (reference sequence). The CDR3 sequence is CASSYGDTNYGYTF. The DNA for the CDR3 is TGTGCCAGCAGTTACGGGGACACGAACTATGGCTACACCTTC.

The chain recombines TRBV7-8 with TRBJ1-4; 8 nucleotides match TRBD1. The CDR3 runs to 15 residues. Germline CDR1 and CDR2: SGHVS and FQNEAQ. V gave up 2 bases and J gave up 6 bases; unmatched junction bases: 5. DNA for the CDR3: TGTGCCAGCAGCTTATCCGGGACAGGTTATGAAAAACTGTTTTTT. It is translated as CASSLSGTGYEKLFF.

The chain carries TRBV6-5 and TRBJ2-7; TRBD1 matches at 8 bases. V lost 5 bases, J lost 2 bases, and 8 bases stayed unmatched. In germline, CDR1 is MNHEY, CDR2 SVGAGI. The CDR3 sequence is 15 residues long. The CDR3 nucleotides read TGTGCCAGCAGTCCAGGGACAGGCCGCGCCTACGAGCAGTACTTC. Translating gives CASSPGTGRAYEQYF.

This clone is a singleton in its sample. The chain's CDR3 is CASSPSSGGTDTQYF. CDR3 in DNA: TGTGCCAGCAGTCCTAGTAGCGGGGGGACAGATACGCAGTATTTT. The chain recombines TRBV2 with TRBJ2-3, with 10 bases fitting TRBD2. The V segment lost 5 bases and the J segment 3 bases; nucleotides outside the gene matches: 5. Germline V gives CDR1 SNHLY, CDR2 FYNNEI. This CDR3 comprises 15 residues.

J is TRBJ1-1 and V is TRBV3-1 (or the pseudogene TRBV3-2), with a tentative D call TRBD1 (6 bases). Germline V gives CDR1 LGHDT, CDR2 YNNKEL (reference sequence). The CDR3 has 14 residues. The ends were cut back, 0 bases at V and 7 bases at J, with 12 bases in the middle. CDR3 bases: TGTGCCAGCAGCCAAGATCAGGGGCCTGGTGAAGCTTTCTTT. This translates into CASSQDQGPGEAFF.

The chain carries TRBV29-1 and TRBJ1-1, with 7 positions matching TRBD1. The V segment lost 5 bases and the J segment 2 bases; nucleotides outside the gene matches: 5. This CDR3 has 13 amino acids. Germline loops: CDR1 SQVTM, CDR2 ANQGSEA. CDR3 sequence: CSVSGQTNTEAFF. The CDR3 DNA reads as TGCAGCGTTTCGGGACAGACCAACACTGAAGCTTTCTTT.

The genes are TRBV30 and TRBJ2-2; D unresolved. This CDR3 spans 12 amino acids. The V gene lost 7 bases and the J gene lost 4 bases, with 10 bases spanning the gap. CDR1 and CDR2 from the germline V gene are GTSNPN and SVGIG (reference sequence). CDR3 in amino acids: CASQQVTGELFF. The CDR3 DNA reads TGTGCCTCACAACAAGTCACCGGGGAGCTGTTTTTT.

The chain employs TRBV11-2 and TRBJ2-5, with TRBD1 identical over 7 bases. The ends lost 5 bases at V and 1 base at J; junction bases unmatched: 10. This CDR3 spans 16 amino acids. The germline CDR1 and CDR2 sequences are SGHAT and FQNNGV. The CDR3 sequence: CASSHPSGQLQETQYF. The CDR3 region has the DNA TGTGCCAGCAGCCACCCCTCGGGACAGCTCCAAGAGACCCAGTACTTC.

The V gene is TRBV6-5, the J gene TRBJ2-1; 9 bases fit TRBD2. Per germline, CDR1 MNHEY and CDR2 SVGAGI. After removal of 2 bases from V and 7 bases from J, the junction contained 9 bases not matched to a gene. CDR3 length: 16 amino acids. CDR3 loop: CASSYVGGGAHNEQFF. The DNA for the CDR3 is TGTGCCAGCAGTTACGTCGGCGGGGGGGCCCATAATGAGCAGTTCTTC.

The sample holds one count of this clone. The J gene is TRBJ1-3, the V gene TRBV7-9; the D gene is possibly TRBD1 (5 bases). In germline, CDR1 is SEHNR, CDR2 FQNEAQ (reference sequence). V was trimmed by 2 bases and J by 5 bases, leaving 10 bases between them. The CDR3 is made up of 14 amino acids. This chain's CDR3 is CASSLQGGRNTIYF. CDR3 in DNA: TGTGCCAGCAGCTTACAGGGAGGGAGAAACACCATATATTTT.

The genes are TRBV5-1 and TRBJ1-1; possibly TRBD1 for D (5 bases). This CDR3 comprises 15 residues. Germline V gene sequence: CDR1 SGHRS, CDR2 YFSETQ. The V gene lost 2 bases and the J gene lost 5 bases, with 16 bases spanning the gap. The CDR3 nucleotides are TGCGCCAGCAGCTTTGTCCCAGGGCTGGGAACTGAAGCTTTCTTT. It translates to CASSFVPGLGTEAFF. The variable domain in full, completed from reference TRBV5-1 and TRBJ1-1, reads KAGVTQTPRYLIKTRGQQVTLSCSPISGHRSVSWYQQTPGQGLQFLFEYFSETQRNKGNFPGRFSGRQFSNSRSEMNVSTLELGDSALYLCASSFVPGLGTEAFFGQGTRLTVV.

This clone was seen more than once but under ten times. The chain uses TRBV2 and TRBJ2-6; the D is unclear. CDR3 size: 17 residues. Deletions cut 2 bases from V and 0 bases from J, with 11 bases between. Germline V gene data show CDR1 as SNHLY and CDR2 as FYNNEI. CDR3 in DNA: TGTGCCAGCAGTGAAACAGTACATAGCTCTGGGGCCAACGTCCTGACTTTC. Translated: CASSETVHSSGANVLTF.

The chain joins TRBV11-2 to TRBJ1-5; perhaps TRBD1 as D (6 bases). The germline V gene has CDR1 SGHAT and CDR2 FQNNGV. Trimming stripped 0 bases from V and 7 bases from J, with 13 bases between. There are 15 residues in the CDR3. CDR3 sequence: CASSLDLGAGQPQHF. In nucleotides, the CDR3 is TGTGCCAGCAGCTTAGATCTGGGGGCAGGGCAGCCCCAGCATTTT.

The chain uses TRBV5-8 and TRBJ1-5; 7 bases are a match to TRBD1. CDR1 is SGHTS, CDR2 YDEGEE, per germline. The CDR3 totals 15 residues. V lost 4 bases to trimming and J lost 5 bases; unmatched junction nucleotides: 9. This chain's CDR3 is CASSKGQLRDQPQHF. The CDR3 DNA reads as TGTGCCAGCAGCAAGGGACAGCTTCGGGATCAGCCCCAGCATTTT.

The V call is TRBV18, the J call TRBJ1-5, with TRBD1 matching over 7 bases. The CDR3 is 18 residues long. V shed 3 bases and J 0 bases; nucleotides not matched to a gene: 11. CDR1 KGHSH and CDR2 LQKENI come from the germline V gene. CDR3 bases: TGTGCCAGCTCACCGATCACAGGGGCCCCAAGTAGCAATCAGCCCCAGCATTTT. The encoded protein is CASSPITGAPSSNQPQHF.

CDR3 loop: CAIKQGGSSTEAFF. The DNA of the CDR3 is TGTGCCATCAAACAGGGGGGATCGAGCACTGAAGCTTTCTTT. The chain links TRBV10-3 to TRBJ1-1; 8 nucleotides align to TRBD1. CDR1 and CDR2 from the germline V gene are ENHRY and SYGVKD. The V and J ends lost 7 bases and 4 bases, in that order; junction bases with no gene match: 8. This CDR3 has 14 amino acids.

In this sample, this clone turned up a few times. CDR3 sequence reads: CASSPTGGNYEQYV. The CDR3 DNA reads TGCGCCAGCAGCCCGACAGGGGGCAACTACGAGCAGTACGTC. V usage is TRBV5-1 and J usage is TRBJ2-7, with 10 bases lining up with TRBD1. With 4 bases clipped from V and 3 bases from J, the junction kept 4 bases outside the gene matches. The CDR3 sequence is 14 residues long. Germline V gene sequence: CDR1 SGHRS, CDR2 YFSETQ.

The chain couples TRBV19 to TRBJ1-3; D ambiguous. The V and J ends lost 1 base and 2 bases respectively, with 6 bases between them. The CDR3 has 14 amino acids. Germline V lookup: CDR1 LNHDA, CDR2 SQIVND (reference sequence). As DNA, the CDR3 is TGTGCCAGTAGTATAGGGGCGACTGGAAACACCATATATTTT. It translates to CASSIGATGNTIYF.

The rearrangement joins TRBV28 to TRBJ2-6, with a possible D match to TRBD1 (5 bases). The CDR3 covers 15 residues. The V gene's germline CDR1 is MDHEN and CDR2 SYDVKM. Trimming left V 5 bases short and J 1 base short, with 9 bases between. CDR3 coding DNA: TGTGCCAGCAGTGCCCACAGGTCTGGGGCCAACGTCCTGACTTTC. Amino acid sequence: CASSAHRSGANVLTF. Drawing the rest from reference TRBV28 and TRBJ2-6, the complete variable domain is DVKVTQSSRYLVKRTGEKVFLECVQDMDHENMFWYRQDPGLGLRLIYFSYDVKMKEKGDIPEGYSVSREKKERFSLILESASTNQTSMYLCASSAHRSGANVLTFGAGSRLTVL.

The chain employs TRBV3-1 (or the pseudogene TRBV3-2) and TRBJ2-7, with 8 bases identical to TRBD1. V was pared by 5 bases and J by 6 bases, with 12 bases of the junction left unmatched. CDR3 length: 15 amino acids. Germline CDR1 is LGHDT and CDR2 is YNNKEL (reference sequence). The CDR3 nucleotides read TGTGCCAGCAGCTTTCGGACAGGGAAGGCGGCCGAGCAGTACTTC. This codes for CASSFRTGKAAEQYF.

Only one count was recorded for this clone. The CDR3 nucleotides read TGTGCCAGCAGCTCCTTTAACACTGAAGCTTTCTTT. As protein: CASSSFNTEAFF. This rearrangement joins TRBV7-9 to TRBJ1-1; D is ambiguous. The CDR3 sequence is 12 residues long. Germline CDR1 reads SEHNR; CDR2 reads FQNEAQ (reference sequence). V gave up 4 bases and J gave up 2 bases, with 5 bases separating them.